One and the same sample provided the 20 T cell receptor beta chains below, sequenced in a study of cytotoxic CD8 clonotypes in ibrutinib-treated CLL (dated by TCRdb to the early 2020s). The library was made by the immunoSEQ multiplex PCR assay. TCRdb provides this immuneACCESS table in a form limited to in-frame rearrangements. Some clones are lacking; in checked studies, under half of them reflect an unresolved V gene, and why the rest are absent is not known. A total of 65,000 to 85,000 clones appear in this sample, approximately 90% of them only once. Of the sample, approximately 3% is held by the ten largest clones. Read against the paper, the sample's time point label means: 12 months on ibrutinib. The source material was PBMCs, sampled after 12 months of ibrutinib treatment. The receptors stem from a human donor with chronic lymphocytic leukemia.

V and J are TRBV28 and TRBJ1-2; 7 nucleotides align to TRBD1. CDR1 and CDR2 from the germline V gene are MDHEN and SYDVKM. V was clipped by 4 bases and J by 1 base; unmatched bases: 12. This CDR3 contains 17 residues. The CDR3 sequence is CASSSRGGRHFNYGYTF. DNA for the CDR3: TGTGCCAGCAGTTCCAGGGGGGGGCGCCACTTTAACTATGGCTACACCTTC.

This chain joins TRBV20-1 and TRBJ2-1; D gene unclear. Trimming cost V 5 bases and J 7 bases, with 9 bases left between them. This CDR3 contains 11 residues. Germline values: CDR1 DFQATT, CDR2 SNEGSKA (reference sequence). The CDR3 here is CSADRTNEQFF. The CDR3 nucleotides read TGCAGTGCTGACCGGACGAATGAGCAGTTCTTC.

The chain carries TRBV2 and TRBJ1-4; D might be TRBD1 (6 bases). This CDR3 comprises 13 residues. Trimming pared 6 bases from V and 8 bases from J, leaving 13 bases between. From germline, CDR1 is SNHLY and CDR2 FYNNEI. Written as DNA, the CDR3 is TGTGCCAGCAGGGGTGACAGGAGGGAAAAACTGTTTTTT. This gives the protein CASRGDRREKLFF.

The rearrangement joins TRBV6-5 to TRBJ1-1, with D hard to call. Trimming took 0 bases from V and 0 from J, leaving 8 bases between them. The CDR3 extends over 15 amino acids. Germline CDR1 and CDR2: MNHEY and SVGAGI. This CDR3 reads CASSYSNTMNTEAFF. The CDR3 nucleotides are TGTGCCAGCAGTTACTCGAATACCATGAACACTGAAGCTTTCTTT.

The gene calls are TRBV4-1 and TRBJ1-2, with 7 bases aligning to TRBD1. Germline CDR1 and CDR2: MGHRA and YSYEKL. V was clipped by 4 bases and J by 0 bases; unmatched bases: 11. The CDR3 is 17 amino acids. The CDR3 DNA reads TGCGCCAGCAGCCCCATACAGGGGCGCACCACTAACTATGGCTACACCTTC. Translated: CASSPIQGRTTNYGYTF.

The chain recombines TRBV5-1 with TRBJ2-1, with D maybe TRBD2 (6 bases). Trimming removed 1 base at V and 2 bases at J, with 16 bases between. The CDR3 covers 17 residues. Germline loops: CDR1 SGHRS, CDR2 YFSETQ. The CDR3 protein is CASSLILAEAPYNEQFF. The CDR3 DNA reads as TGCGCCAGCAGCTTGATTTTAGCGGAGGCCCCCTACAATGAGCAGTTCTTC.

The chain combines TRBV7-9 with TRBJ2-7; a weak D match, TRBD2 (6 bases). This CDR3 spans 14 amino acids. Germline loops: CDR1 SEHNR, CDR2 FQNEAQ (reference sequence). Trimming took off 2 bases at V and 3 bases at J, with 11 bases between the two ends. CDR3 sequence (DNA): TGTGCCAGCAGCTTATATGGAGGGAACTACGAGCAGTACTTC. Protein sequence: CASSLYGGNYEQYF.

The V call is TRBV4-2, the J call TRBJ2-1, with 14 nucleotides matching TRBD2. Per the germline V gene, CDR1 is LGHNA and CDR2 is YNFKEQ. This CDR3 has 17 residues. The trim removed 1 base at V and 5 bases at J, leaving 4 bases unmatched. The DNA for the CDR3 is TGTGCCAGCAGCCAAGTAGGGACTAGCGGGAGTAACAATGAGCAGTTCTTC. Translation: CASSQVGTSGSNNEQFF.

The J gene is TRBJ2-7, the V gene TRBV6-5; 7 nucleotides align to TRBD2. The CDR3 is 14 residues long. Germline CDR1 and CDR2: MNHEY and SVGAGI. V lost 2 bases, J lost 7 bases, and 8 bases stayed unmatched. DNA of the CDR3: TGTGCCAGCAGTTACACCGCGGGAGCGTGGGAGCAGTACTTC. It specifies CASSYTAGAWEQYF.

The rearrangement joins TRBV4-2 to TRBJ1-1; D unresolved. V was cut by 2 bases and J by 3 bases, with 13 bases left in between. Germline CDR1 reads LGHNA; CDR2 reads YNFKEQ. This CDR3 is 15 amino acids long. CDR3 sequence reads: CASSQRWAPDTEAFF. Here the CDR3 DNA reads TGTGCCAGCAGCCAACGGTGGGCGCCGGACACTGAAGCTTTCTTT.

The chain joins TRBV29-1 to TRBJ2-7; D possibly uses TRBD1 or TRBD2 (6 bases each). Trimming stripped 5 bases from V and 4 bases from J, with 18 bases between. Germline V gene data show CDR1 as SQVTM and CDR2 as ANQGSEA. This CDR3 region has 14 residues. CDR3 residues: CSVQRADRGYEQYF. DNA of the CDR3: TGCAGCGTTCAGCGGGCAGATAGGGGGTACGAGCAGTACTTC.

The chain carries TRBV5-4 and TRBJ1-1; D remains ambiguous. Between the trimmed V and J ends, which lost 1 base and 9 bases, there was a span of 10 bases. Germline V lookup: CDR1 SGHNT, CDR2 YYREEE (reference sequence). The CDR3 totals 12 residues. CDR3 nucleotide sequence: TGTGCCAGCAGCTTGAACAGTGGGAAAGCTTTCTTT. This sequence encodes CASSLNSGKAFF.

The chain has TRBV2 and TRBJ2-7; 13 positions match TRBD2. Losses at the gene ends were 6 bases for V and 6 bases for J; bases not matched to a gene: 5. This CDR3 is 14 amino acids long. Looked up from germline, CDR1 is SNHLY and CDR2 is FYNNEI. The CDR3 coding sequence is TGTGCCAGCAGCGCCGGGACTAGCGGGGTCGAGCAGTACTTC. This gives the protein CASSAGTSGVEQYF.

The chain recombines TRBV5-4 with TRBJ2-1; 7 nucleotides align to TRBD2. The CDR3 extends over 14 amino acids. The V gene's germline CDR1 is SGHNT and CDR2 YYREEE (reference sequence). V dropped 0 bases and J dropped 7; count of bases not matched to a gene: 4. The CDR3: CASSLVLRENEQFF. The CDR3 nucleotides are TGTGCCAGCAGCTTGGTGCTGCGGGAGAATGAGCAGTTCTTC.

The rearrangement links TRBV4-1 to TRBJ1-2, with D possibly matching TRBD1 (6 bases). CDR1 is MGHRA and CDR2 is YSYEKL in the germline V gene. CDR3 length equals 15 residues. V shed 2 bases and J shed 0 bases, with 10 bases lying between them. The CDR3 reads CASSQNRVSNYGYTF. For the CDR3, the DNA is TGCGCCAGCAGCCAAAACAGGGTATCTAACTATGGCTACACCTTC.

The rearrangement links TRBV2 to TRBJ2-4, with 11 bases that match TRBD2. The length of the CDR3 is 17 residues. With V trimmed by 8 bases and J by 0 bases, 9 bases remained unmatched. The germline V gene encodes CDR1 SNHLY and CDR2 FYNNEI. The CDR3 loop reads CASLGLAGTLAKNIQYF. CDR3 nucleotides: TGTGCCAGCTTAGGACTAGCGGGTACCCTAGCCAAAAACATTCAGTACTTC.

The chain is built from TRBV7-9 and TRBJ1-2, with D possibly being TRBD1 (6 bases). This CDR3 is 13 amino acids long. Germline loops: CDR1 SEHNR, CDR2 FQNEAQ (reference sequence). V was pared by 5 bases and J by 4 bases, with 11 bases between. The CDR3 region is CASSPQGIYGYTF. The CDR3 nucleotides read TGTGCCAGCAGCCCACAGGGAATCTATGGCTACACCTTC.

The chain carries TRBV5-1 and TRBJ2-7; 9 bases fit TRBD1. The germline gives CDR1 SGHRS, CDR2 YFSETQ. V was clipped by 0 bases and J by 0 bases; unmatched bases: 4. CDR3 length equals 16 residues. In DNA form, the CDR3 reads TGCGCCAGCAGCTTGGGGTGGGGACAGGGCTCCTACGAGCAGTACTTC. The encoded protein is CASSLGWGQGSYEQYF.

This sequence joins TRBV7-8 and TRBJ2-1; 7 nucleotides agree with TRBD1. The length of the CDR3 is 16 residues. V lost 0 bases, J lost 7 bases, and 9 bases stayed unmatched. Germline V gives CDR1 SGHVS, CDR2 FQNEAQ. In DNA form, the CDR3 reads TGTGCCAGCAGCTTAGCCAGGGGGAAAATAGGGAATGAGCAGTTCTTC. Protein: CASSLARGKIGNEQFF.

This clone has just one count. The gene calls are TRBV5-1 and TRBJ2-7, with 15 bases matching TRBD2. V dropped 4 bases and J dropped 4; count of bases not matched to a gene: 6. Germline loops: CDR1 SGHRS, CDR2 YFSETQ. The CDR3 consists of 16 residues. The CDR3 here is CASSGRTSGRGYEQYF. The CDR3 coding sequence is TGCGCCAGCAGCGGACGGACTAGCGGGAGGGGTTACGAGCAGTACTTC.